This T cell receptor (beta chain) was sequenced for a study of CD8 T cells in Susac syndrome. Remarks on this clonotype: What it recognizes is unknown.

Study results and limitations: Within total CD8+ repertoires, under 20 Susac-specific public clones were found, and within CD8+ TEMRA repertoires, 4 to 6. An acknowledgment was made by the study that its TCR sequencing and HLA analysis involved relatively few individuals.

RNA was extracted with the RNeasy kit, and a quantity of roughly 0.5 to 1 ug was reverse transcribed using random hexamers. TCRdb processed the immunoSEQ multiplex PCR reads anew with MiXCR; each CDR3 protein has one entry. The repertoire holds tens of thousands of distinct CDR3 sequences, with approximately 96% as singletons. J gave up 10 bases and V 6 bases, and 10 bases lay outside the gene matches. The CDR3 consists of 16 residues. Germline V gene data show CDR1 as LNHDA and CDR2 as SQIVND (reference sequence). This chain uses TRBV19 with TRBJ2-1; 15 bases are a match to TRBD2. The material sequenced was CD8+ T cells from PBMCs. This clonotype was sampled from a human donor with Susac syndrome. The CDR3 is CASRGLAGGPVREQFF. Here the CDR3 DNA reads TGTGCCAGTAGGGGACTAGCGGGGGGCCCAGTTAGAGAGCAGTTCTTC.